This TCR beta chain was identified during a study of blood T cell repertoires in COVID-19. Overall study: T cells, B-cell-depleted T cells, or PBMCs provided the cDNA or gDNA that served as material.

The method was immunoSEQ multiplex PCR; TCRdb's version includes in-frame clones alone and lacks a portion of them. The sample has 85,000 to 95,000 clones; roughly 87% are singletons. Germline V gene sequence: CDR1 SGHVS, CDR2 FNYEAQ. This CDR3 is built from 15 residues. V gave up 2 bases and J gave up 6 bases; unmatched junction bases: 5. This clonotype was sampled from a woman aged 80 or over with active COVID-19. The rearrangement joins TRBV7-6 to TRBJ2-1; 9 bases fit TRBD2. Sequenced sample: peripheral blood. The CDR3 loop is CASSLYGTSFNEQFF. The CDR3 bases are TGTGCCAGCAGCTTATATGGGACTAGCTTCAATGAGCAGTTCTTC.